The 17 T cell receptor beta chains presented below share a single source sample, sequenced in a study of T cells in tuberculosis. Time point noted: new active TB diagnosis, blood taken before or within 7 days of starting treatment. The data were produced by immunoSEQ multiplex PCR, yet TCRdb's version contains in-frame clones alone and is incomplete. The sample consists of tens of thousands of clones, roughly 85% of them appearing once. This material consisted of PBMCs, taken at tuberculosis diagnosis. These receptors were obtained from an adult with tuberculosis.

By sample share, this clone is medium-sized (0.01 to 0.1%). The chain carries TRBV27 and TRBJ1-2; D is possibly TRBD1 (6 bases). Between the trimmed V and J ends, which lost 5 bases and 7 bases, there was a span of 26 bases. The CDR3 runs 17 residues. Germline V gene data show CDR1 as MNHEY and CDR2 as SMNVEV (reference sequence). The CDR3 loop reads CASSPRGRGYHGSGYTF. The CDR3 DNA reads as TGTGCCAGCAGTCCCCGCGGCAGGGGTTACCACGGGTCTGGCTACACCTTC.

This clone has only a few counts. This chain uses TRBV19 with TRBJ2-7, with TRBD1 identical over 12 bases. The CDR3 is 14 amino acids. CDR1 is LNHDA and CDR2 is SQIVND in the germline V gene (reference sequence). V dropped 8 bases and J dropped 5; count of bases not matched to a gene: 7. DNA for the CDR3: TGTGCCAGTCGGGACAGGGGGCCAAAGAACGAGCAGTACTTC. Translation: CASRDRGPKNEQYF.

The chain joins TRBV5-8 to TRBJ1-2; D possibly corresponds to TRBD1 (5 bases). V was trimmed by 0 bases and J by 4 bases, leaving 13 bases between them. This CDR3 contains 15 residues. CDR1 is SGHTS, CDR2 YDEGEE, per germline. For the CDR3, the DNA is TGTGCCAGCAGCTTGGGAGGAGGGGCGACCTATGGCTACACCTTC. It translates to CASSLGGGATYGYTF.

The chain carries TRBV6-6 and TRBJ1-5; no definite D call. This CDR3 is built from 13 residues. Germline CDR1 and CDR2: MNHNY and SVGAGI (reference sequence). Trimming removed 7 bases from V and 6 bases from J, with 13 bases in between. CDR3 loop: CASNRGVGQPQHF. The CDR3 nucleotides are TGTGCCAGCAACCGGGGTGTGGGTCAGCCCCAGCATTTT.

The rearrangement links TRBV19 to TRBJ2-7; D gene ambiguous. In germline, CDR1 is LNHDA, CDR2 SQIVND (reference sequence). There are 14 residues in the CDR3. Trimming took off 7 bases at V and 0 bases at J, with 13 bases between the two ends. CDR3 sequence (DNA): TGTGCCAGTAAAGGTGGAGCTAGCTCCTACGAGCAGTACTTC. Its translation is CASKGGASSYEQYF.

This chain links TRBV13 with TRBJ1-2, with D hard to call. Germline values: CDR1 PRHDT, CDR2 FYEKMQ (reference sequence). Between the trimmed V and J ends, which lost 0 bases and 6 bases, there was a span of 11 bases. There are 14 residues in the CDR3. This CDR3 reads CASSLGASNDGYTF. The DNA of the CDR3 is TGTGCCAGCAGCTTAGGGGCCTCAAATGATGGCTACACCTTC.

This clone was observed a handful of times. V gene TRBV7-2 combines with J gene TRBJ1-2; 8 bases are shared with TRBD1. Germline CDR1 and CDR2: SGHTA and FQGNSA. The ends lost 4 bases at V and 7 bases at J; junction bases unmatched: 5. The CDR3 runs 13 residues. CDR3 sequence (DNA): TGTGCCAGCAGCTCGGGGCAGGGGGCTGGCTACACCTTC. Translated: CASSSGQGAGYTF.

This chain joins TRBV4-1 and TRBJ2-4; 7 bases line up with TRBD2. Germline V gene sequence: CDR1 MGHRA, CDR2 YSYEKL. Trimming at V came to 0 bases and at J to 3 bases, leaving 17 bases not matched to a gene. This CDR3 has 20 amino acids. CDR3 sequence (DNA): TGCGCCAGCAGCCAAGATTTTAGGCCTAGCGGACCCTTTGTCAAAAACATTCAGTACTTC. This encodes CASSQDFRPSGPFVKNIQYF.

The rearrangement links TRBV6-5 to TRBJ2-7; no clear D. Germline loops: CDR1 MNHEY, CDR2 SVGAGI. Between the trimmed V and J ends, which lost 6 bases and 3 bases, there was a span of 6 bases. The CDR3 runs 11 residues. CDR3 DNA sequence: TGTGCCAGCAGGAGGTTCTACGAGCAGTACTTC. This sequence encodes CASRRFYEQYF.

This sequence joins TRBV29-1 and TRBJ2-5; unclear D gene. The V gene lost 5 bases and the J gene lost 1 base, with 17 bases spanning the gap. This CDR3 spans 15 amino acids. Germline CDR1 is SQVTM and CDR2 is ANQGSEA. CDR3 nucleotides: TGCAGCGTTCACCCATCTTCTGCGCCCCAAGAGACCCAGTACTTC. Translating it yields CSVHPSSAPQETQYF. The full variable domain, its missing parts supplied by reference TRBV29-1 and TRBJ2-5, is SAVISQKPSRDICQRGTSLTIQCQVDSQVTMMFWYRQQPGQSLTLIATANQGSEATYESGFVIDKFPISRPNLTFSTLTVSNMSPEDSSIYLCSVHPSSAPQETQYFGPGTRLLVL.

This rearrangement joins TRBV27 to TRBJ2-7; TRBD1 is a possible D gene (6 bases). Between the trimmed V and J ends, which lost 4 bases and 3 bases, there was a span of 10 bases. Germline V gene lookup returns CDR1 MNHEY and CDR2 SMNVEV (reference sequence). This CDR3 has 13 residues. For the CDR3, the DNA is TGTGCCAGCAGTTCGGACAGTTTCTACGAGCAGTACTTC. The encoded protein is CASSSDSFYEQYF.

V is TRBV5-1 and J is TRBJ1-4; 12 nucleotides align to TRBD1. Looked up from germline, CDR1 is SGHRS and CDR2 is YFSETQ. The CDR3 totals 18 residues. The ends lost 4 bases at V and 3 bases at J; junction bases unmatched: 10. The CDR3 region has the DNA TGCGCCAGCAGCCCGGGGACAGGGGGCGGGCTGGCTAATGAAAAACTGTTTTTT. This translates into CASSPGTGGGLANEKLFF.

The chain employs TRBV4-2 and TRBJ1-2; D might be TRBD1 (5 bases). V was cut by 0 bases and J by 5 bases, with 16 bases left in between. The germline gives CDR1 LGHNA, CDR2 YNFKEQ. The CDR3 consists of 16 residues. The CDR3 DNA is TGTGCCAGCAGCCAAGATGACACGTGGCAGGGATATGGCTACACCTTC. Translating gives CASSQDDTWQGYGYTF.

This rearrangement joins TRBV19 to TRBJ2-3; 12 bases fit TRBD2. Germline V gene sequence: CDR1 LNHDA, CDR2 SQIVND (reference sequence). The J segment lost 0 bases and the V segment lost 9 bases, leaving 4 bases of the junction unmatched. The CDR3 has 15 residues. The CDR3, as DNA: TGTGCCAGCAGGACTAGCGGGACTAGCACAGATACGCAGTATTTT. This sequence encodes CASRTSGTSTDTQYF.

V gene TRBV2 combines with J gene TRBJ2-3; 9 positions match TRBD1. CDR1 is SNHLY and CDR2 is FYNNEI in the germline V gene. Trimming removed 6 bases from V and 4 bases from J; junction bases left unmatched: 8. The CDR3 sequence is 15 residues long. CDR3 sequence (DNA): TGTGCCAGCAGGACCGGGACAGGGATGGCAGATACGCAGTATTTT. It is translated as CASRTGTGMADTQYF.

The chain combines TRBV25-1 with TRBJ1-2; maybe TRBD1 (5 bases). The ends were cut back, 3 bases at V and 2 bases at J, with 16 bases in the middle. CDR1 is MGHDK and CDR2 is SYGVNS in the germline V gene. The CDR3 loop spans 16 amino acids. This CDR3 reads CASSDRLGHLNYGYTF. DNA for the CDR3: TGTGCCAGCAGTGACCGACTCGGACACTTAAACTATGGCTACACCTTC.

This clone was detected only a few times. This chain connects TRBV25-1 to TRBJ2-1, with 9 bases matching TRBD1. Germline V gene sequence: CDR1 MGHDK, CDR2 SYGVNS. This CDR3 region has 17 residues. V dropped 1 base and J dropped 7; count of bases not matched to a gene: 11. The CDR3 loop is CASSEWGQGPQGNEQFF. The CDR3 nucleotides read TGTGCCAGCAGTGAATGGGGACAGGGTCCTCAAGGAAATGAGCAGTTCTTC.